These T cell receptor beta chains were read from a single sample in a study of cytomegalovirus exposure and HLA in healthy donors. Measured with immunoSEQ multiplex PCR; TCRdb has only the in-frame clones, and not every one. The table records about 180,000 clones, 76% of them present only once. The sequenced material came from PBMCs. The source of these receptors is a man between 18 and 29 years old in good health and CMV-seronegative. CDR3s include the opening cysteine and the closing phenylalanine or tryptophan. The D gene is left open where the match is weak. Some rows mark clone size as missing; the rest say once, few, many or name a class of expanded clone.

size: -
D: TRBD1
V: TRBV19
J: TRBJ1-2
CDR3: CASSLQGGLGYTF
DNA: TGTGCCAGTAGTCTGCAGGGGGGACTGGGCTACACCTTC

size: -
D: -
V: TRBV18
J: TRBJ2-7
CDR3: CASSQAVSTYEQYF
DNA: TGTGCCAGCTCACAGGCTGTTAGCACCTACGAGCAGTACTTC

size: -
D: TRBD1
V: TRBV29-1
J: TRBJ1-1
CDR3: CSVRIAGQGAFF
DNA: TGCAGCGTTCGTATTGCGGGACAGGGAGCTTTCTTT

size: -
D: -
V: TRBV5-6
J: TRBJ2-5
CDR3: CASSLDQGETQYF
DNA: TGTGCCAGCAGTCTGGACCAGGGAGAGACCCAGTACTTC

size: -
D: -
V: TRBV18
J: TRBJ1-6
CDR3: CASSVGVNSPLHF
DNA: TGTGCCAGCTCAGTAGGGGTTAACTCACCCCTCCACTTT

size: -
D: -
V: TRBV7-2
J: TRBJ2-7
CDR3: CASSLDNQGQSYEQYF
DNA: TGTGCCAGCAGCTTAGATAACCAAGGACAGAGCTACGAGCAGTACTTC

size: -
D: -
V: TRBV14
J: TRBJ2-1
CDR3: CASSPGVSRGEQFF
DNA: TGTGCCAGCAGCCCGGGGGTCTCCCGGGGTGAGCAGTTCTTC

size: -
D: -
V: TRBV5-1
J: TRBJ2-5
CDR3: CASSPMRAGETQYF
DNA: TGCGCCAGCAGCCCAATGCGGGCCGGAGAGACCCAGTACTTC

size: -
D: -
V: TRBV7-8
J: TRBJ2-7
CDR3: CASTRASYEQYF
DNA: TGTGCCAGCACCCGAGCGTCCTACGAGCAGTACTTC

size: -
D: TRBD1
V: TRBV7-3
J: TRBJ2-1
CDR3: CASSPLRDSNEQFF
DNA: TGTGCCAGCAGCCCACTCCGGGACAGCAATGAGCAGTTCTTC

size: -
D: -
V: TRBV6-5
J: TRBJ2-5
CDR3: CASSYSMGGGETQYF
DNA: TGTGCCAGCAGTTACTCGATGGGTGGCGGGGAGACCCAGTACTTC

size: -
D: -
V: TRBV5-1
J: TRBJ2-2
CDR3: CASSRRNGELFF
DNA: TGCGCCAGCAGCCGTAGAAACGGGGAGCTGTTTTTT

size: -
D: TRBD2
V: TRBV18
J: TRBJ2-3
CDR3: CASSPPGGRTDTQYF
DNA: TGTGCCAGCTCACCTCCGGGCGGGAGGACAGATACGCAGTATTTT

size: few
D: TRBD2
V: TRBV7-8
J: TRBJ2-7
CDR3: CASSLETSGNYEQYF
DNA: TGTGCCAGCAGCTTAGAGACTAGCGGAAACTACGAGCAGTACTTC

size: -
D: TRBD1
V: TRBV28
J: TRBJ1-1
CDR3: CASRDSTGEGTEAFF
DNA: TGTGCCAGCAGGGATTCGACAGGGGAGGGGACTGAAGCTTTCTTT